The 21 T cell receptor beta chains below come from one sample, sequenced in a study of CD8 T cells in Susac syndrome. An amount of RNA that ranged from roughly 0.45 to 1 ug was reverse transcribed with random hexamers. From the immunoSEQ multiplex PCR reads, TCRdb called clonotypes with MiXCR, one entry per CDR3 protein. The sample lists more than 150,000 distinct CDR3 sequences, nearly 97% occurring once. Material for sequencing was CD4+ T cells from PBMCs. The receptors were gathered from a human donor with Susac syndrome.

The J gene is TRBJ1-4, the V gene TRBV30; D perhaps matches TRBD1 (5 bases). The germline gives CDR1 GTSNPN, CDR2 SVGIG (reference sequence). Trimming cost V 2 bases and J 3 bases, with 7 bases left between them. The CDR3 is 13 residues long. Written as DNA, the CDR3 is TGTGCCTGGAGTATGACAGCTAATGAAAAACTGTTTTTT. Translated: CAWSMTANEKLFF.

The chain is built from TRBV29-1 and TRBJ1-2, with TRBD1 matching over 7 bases. CDR1 SQVTM and CDR2 ANQGSEA come from the germline V gene. The ends lost 5 bases at V and 6 bases at J; junction bases unmatched: 3. The CDR3 totals 11 residues. CDR3 region: CSVQGVDGYTF. The CDR3 DNA reads as TGCAGCGTTCAGGGGGTGGATGGCTACACCTTC.

The rearrangement joins TRBV11-2 to TRBJ1-2; no definite D call. The germline V and J ends were trimmed by 1 base and 4 bases, with 10 bases remaining between them. Germline V lookup: CDR1 SGHAT, CDR2 FQNNGV. This CDR3 is 14 amino acids long. The CDR3 loop reads CASSLGLLSYGYTF. The CDR3 DNA sequence: TGTGCCAGCAGCTTAGGTCTGTTAAGCTATGGCTACACCTTC.

The CDR3 coding sequence is TGTGCCACCAGCAGGCTGACAGGGGCCACGCTCCAAGAGACCCAGTACTTC. This codes for CATSRLTGATLQETQYF. V gene TRBV15 combines with J gene TRBJ2-5; 8 nucleotides line up with TRBD1. The CDR3 runs 17 residues. Unmatched junction bases numbered 10, after V lost 3 bases and J lost 1 base. Germline V gives CDR1 LNHNV, CDR2 YYDKDF (reference sequence).

The chain has TRBV12-3 or TRBV12-4 and TRBJ2-7; a weak D match, TRBD1 (5 bases). Trimming took 7 bases from V and 1 from J, leaving 14 bases between them. This CDR3 contains 14 residues. This chain's CDR3 is CASIHQGVSYEQYF. CDR3 DNA sequence: TGTGCCAGCATACACCAGGGTGTGTCCTACGAGCAGTACTTC.

The gene calls are TRBV2 and TRBJ2-1; 10 bases match TRBD2. The CDR3 runs to 15 residues. Germline assignment: CDR1 SNHLY and CDR2 FYNNEI. V lost 6 bases and J lost 8; bases outside the gene matches: 10. In nucleotides, the CDR3 is TGTGCCAGCAGCTCCCATCCTAGCGGGGGCTATGAGCAGTTCTTC. Encoded protein: CASSSHPSGGYEQFF.

CDR3 sequence: CASSPSLLEGETQYF. CDR3 nucleotides: TGTGCCAGCAGCCCTAGTCTCCTAGAAGGGGAGACCCAGTACTTC. This chain connects TRBV7-2 to TRBJ2-5; D gene ambiguous. The CDR3 is made up of 15 amino acids. Per germline, CDR1 SGHTA and CDR2 FQGNSA. V was clipped by 5 bases and J by 5 bases, with 18 bases between them.

This chain joins TRBV29-1 and TRBJ2-3, with D possibly matching TRBD2 (5 bases). V was trimmed by 4 bases and J by 1 base, leaving 15 bases between them. Germline CDR1 SQVTM, CDR2 ANQGSEA. This CDR3 is built from 15 residues. The CDR3 reads CSVAKAVVGTDTQYF. The CDR3 bases are TGCAGCGTTGCGAAAGCGGTGGTAGGCACAGATACGCAGTATTTT.

J is TRBJ2-1 and V is TRBV6-2 or TRBV6-3; D tentatively fits TRBD1 or TRBD2 (5 bases each). The CDR3 length is 17 residues. Per germline, CDR1 MNHEY and CDR2 SVGEGT. The V end lost 4 bases, the J end lost 5 bases, and 21 bases lay between the germline ends. The DNA of the CDR3 is TGTGCCAGCAGTTTCGCGCCGGGACCCCTTACGGACAATGAGCAGTTCTTC. This gives the protein CASSFAPGPLTDNEQFF.

This chain connects TRBV5-6 to TRBJ1-4, with D perhaps matching TRBD1 (5 bases). The CDR3 runs 14 residues. Per germline, CDR1 SGHDT and CDR2 YYEEEE. Trimming left V 4 bases short and J 7 bases short, with 14 bases between. The CDR3 loop reads CASSPLGAFEKLFF. The CDR3 DNA is TGTGCCAGCAGCCCTCTTGGGGCATTTGAAAAACTGTTTTTT. The complete variable domain, with remaining parts taken from reference TRBV5-6 and TRBJ1-4, reads DAGVTQSPTHLIKTRGQQVTLRCSPKSGHDTVSWYQQALGQGPQFIFQYYEEEERQRGNFPDRFSGHQFPNYSSELNVNALLLGDSALYLCASSPLGAFEKLFFGSGTQLSVL.

The chain links TRBV20-1 to TRBJ2-1; TRBD2 agrees at 8 bases. This CDR3 is built from 13 residues. Germline values: CDR1 DFQATT, CDR2 SNEGSKA (reference sequence). J gave up 9 bases and V 3 bases, and 7 bases lay outside the gene matches. The CDR3 bases are TGCAGTGCTAGCGGGGGGGCCGGTGGTGAGCAGTTCTTC. This gives the protein CSASGGAGGEQFF.

The J gene is TRBJ2-1, the V gene TRBV5-1, with 7 bases fitting TRBD1. The CDR3 runs to 15 residues. The ends lost 5 bases at V and 5 bases at J; junction bases unmatched: 10. Germline values: CDR1 SGHRS, CDR2 YFSETQ. The CDR3 DNA is TGCGCCAGCAGGCTAGGGACAGTGAGTGACAATGAGCAGTTCTTC. Amino acids: CASRLGTVSDNEQFF.

This chain connects TRBV4-3 to TRBJ2-6; D is undetermined. V lost 0 bases, J lost 0 bases, and 18 bases lay in between. This CDR3 comprises 20 residues. Germline loops: CDR1 LGHNA, CDR2 YSLEER. CDR3 nucleotides: TGCGCCAGCAGCCAAGAAAGAATTGGGTCCACGGGCTCTGGGGCCAACGTCCTGACTTTC. This gives the protein CASSQERIGSTGSGANVLTF.

This rearrangement joins TRBV5-1 to TRBJ2-4, with 7 bases matching TRBD1. This CDR3 contains 15 residues. V lost 4 bases, J lost 3 bases, and 7 bases stayed unmatched. Germline V gene lookup returns CDR1 SGHRS and CDR2 YFSETQ. Here the CDR3 reads CASSQGGLSKNIQYF. CDR3 bases: TGCGCCAGCAGCCAAGGGGGCCTAAGCAAAAACATTCAGTACTTC.

The V and J genes are TRBV5-6 and TRBJ1-2, with unresolved D. The germline CDR1 and CDR2 sequences are SGHDT and YYEEEE. This CDR3 contains 14 residues. Trimming pared 3 bases from V and 2 bases from J, leaving 11 bases between. Here the CDR3 DNA reads TGTGCCAGCAGCTGGCCGGGCTTCAACTATGGCTACACCTTC. Protein sequence: CASSWPGFNYGYTF.

This CDR3 reads CASSPPSTTGELFF. The CDR3 nucleotides read TGTGCCAGCTCACCACCGTCAACCACCGGGGAGCTGTTTTTT. This chain uses TRBV18 with TRBJ2-2; D is ambiguous. CDR3 size: 14 residues. Trimming removed 0 bases at V and 4 bases at J, with 6 bases between. Germline V gene sequence: CDR1 KGHSH, CDR2 LQKENI.

V usage is TRBV20-1 and J usage is TRBJ2-7, with D unclear. The germline CDR1 and CDR2 sequences are DFQATT and SNEGSKA (reference sequence). Trimming stripped 4 bases from V and 0 bases from J, with 7 bases between. The CDR3 sequence is 12 residues long. In DNA, the CDR3 is TGCAGTGCTAAGTACCCCTCCTACGAGCAGTACTTC. Protein: CSAKYPSYEQYF.

V is TRBV7-9 and J is TRBJ2-4; 8 positions match TRBD1. CDR3 length: 17 residues. Germline CDR1 SEHNR, CDR2 FQNEAQ (reference sequence). V lost 5 bases, J lost 13 bases, and 22 bases stayed unmatched. This chain's CDR3 is CASSPLSYAVTGEAQYF. In DNA form, the CDR3 reads TGTGCCAGCAGCCCCCTATCCTACGCCGTGACAGGGGAAGCCCAGTACTTC.

A single count supports this clonotype. The CDR3 bases are TGTGCCAGCAGCCAAGATATGGGACAGGGGGCGCGTGGCACCGGGGAGCTGTTTTTT. It codes for CASSQDMGQGARGTGELFF. This chain joins TRBV3-1 and TRBJ2-2; 12 nucleotides line up with TRBD1. This CDR3 has 19 amino acids. V gave up 0 bases and J gave up 4 bases; unmatched junction bases: 9. Germline CDR1 is LGHDT and CDR2 is YNNKEL (reference sequence). The full variable domain, in which reference TRBV3-1 and TRBJ2-2 provide the parts outside the CDR3, is DTAVSQTPKYLVTQMGNDKSIKCEQNLGHDTMYWYKQDSKKFLKIMFSYNNKELIINETVPNRFSPKSPDKAHLNLHINSLELGDSAVYFCASSQDMGQGARGTGELFFGEGSRLTVL.

The chain recombines TRBV29-1 with TRBJ2-7; TRBD2 is a possible D gene (6 bases). V was pared by 7 bases and J by 6 bases, with 16 bases between. The V gene's germline CDR1 is SQVTM and CDR2 ANQGSEA. The CDR3 totals 12 residues. Here the CDR3 DNA reads TGCAGCGCCGGACCGGGGGTTAGCGAGCAGTACTTC. This codes for CSAGPGVSEQYF.

The V call is TRBV11-2, the J call TRBJ2-7, with TRBD1 identical over 9 bases. Trimming removed 6 bases from V and 3 bases from J; junction bases left unmatched: 9. This CDR3 is 15 amino acids long. The germline CDR1 and CDR2 sequences are SGHAT and FQNNGV. CDR3 protein: CASSPLQGAHYEQYF. CDR3 nucleotide sequence: TGTGCCAGCAGTCCCTTACAGGGGGCCCACTACGAGCAGTACTTC.